This T cell receptor (beta chain) was observed in a study of OX40 agonist ivuxolimab in advanced cancers. Study summary: Ivuxolimab is a fully human IgG2 antibody that activates OX40 (CD134). Partial responses occurred in Three dose-escalation patients, one with hepatocellular carcinoma and two with cutaneous melanoma. Overall study results and limits: The study observed clonal expansion of CD4+ and CD8+ blood T cells by week 6 at 0.1 to 3.0 mg/kg.

The protocol was immunoSEQ multiplex PCR, while the TCRdb copy is restricted to in-frame clones and leaves out a portion. The sample carries almost 50,000 clones, about 80% recorded once. About this clone: The antigen remains unidentified.

This CDR3 region has 14 residues. Germline-derived CDR1 and CDR2 are SGDLS and YYNGEE. The V end lost 0 bases, the J end lost 4 bases, and 10 bases lay between the germline ends. The clonotype comes from an adult with an advanced solid tumor such as melanoma, head and neck, liver or kidney cancer. The V call is TRBV9, the J call TRBJ2-5, with D uncertain. This specimen consisted of CD4+ or CD8+ T cells sorted from blood, obtained in a trial of the OX40 agonist ivuxolimab. The CDR3 is CASSVGVMGETQYF. The CDR3 DNA reads TGTGCCAGCAGCGTAGGAGTCATGGGAGAGACCCAGTACTTC.